The clone carrying this T cell receptor beta chain appeared a single time. What it recognizes is unknown. The data derive from a study of cytomegalovirus exposure and HLA in healthy donors. Study background: According to later analysis, the same platform produced the roughly 120 validation and 666 first-cohort repertoires. Study results and caveats: Through in vitro validation, three CMV-associated chains were shown to be specific for CMV antigens. Most TCR sequences were uncommon, yet certain public TCRs appeared in many donors. The study recorded 150 to 200 TCR beta chains that were cytomegalovirus-associated.

The CDR3 loop spans 14 amino acids. V dropped 3 bases and J dropped 1 base, with 7 bases sitting between them. The germline V gene has CDR1 SEHNR and CDR2 FQNEAQ (reference sequence). TCRdb's table, derived via immunoSEQ multiplex PCR, lists solely in-frame clones and lacks some. The sample carries 55,000 to 75,000 clones, more than 85% recorded once. The sequenced sample consisted of PBMCs. The clonotype originates from a man aged 18 to 29 in good health and CMV-seropositive. This chain links TRBV7-9 with TRBJ1-5; D may be TRBD1 (6 bases). The DNA for the CDR3 is TGTGCCAGCAGCTTGGACAGCAGCAATCAGCCCCAGCATTTT. Translated, it gives CASSLDSSNQPQHF.